A single sample is the source of the 3 T cell receptor beta chains below, sequenced in a study of spatial heterogeneity in lung cancer (dated by TCRdb to between 2019 and 2020). The library was produced with 5' RACE. These reads were obtained on a NextSeq 500. Using fastp trimming at Q25 and MiXCR clonotype assembly, TCRdb reanalyzed the public sequencing data and kept in-frame beta chains. All rows with the same CDR3 protein become a single entry with the most common DNA and genes. Within this sample are around 100,000 distinct CDR3 sequences, with 4.4% of them counted one time only. The biggest ten clones account for approximately 22% of the sample. No antigen is known for these receptors. Results the study describes overall, beyond this receptor: The number of expanded intratumoral alpha and beta TCRs correlated with the tumor nonsynonymous mutation count.

The sample's time point label, in plain terms: sample taken at primary tumor resection. The source material was lung tumor tissue, sampled at surgery. The receptors derive from a male donor with early-stage non-small cell lung cancer.

This clonotype was observed a handful of times. V gene TRBV2 combines with J gene TRBJ2-5; D is uncertain. The V gene's germline CDR1 is SNHLY and CDR2 FYNNEI. The CDR3 covers 15 residues. The V and J ends lost 0 bases and 0 bases respectively, with 8 bases between them. CDR3 in amino acids: CASSEAQEYQETQYF. CDR3 bases: TGTGCCAGCAGTGAAGCGCAGGAGTACCAAGAGACCCAGTACTTC.

This clonotype was observed many times. The V and J genes are TRBV7-2 and TRBJ2-1; 9 bases line up with TRBD2. The CDR3 is made up of 14 amino acids. In germline, CDR1 is SGHTA, CDR2 FQGNSA. V was pared by 5 bases and J by 9 bases, with 8 bases of the junction left unmatched. The CDR3 protein is CASSPGTSYFEQFF. The CDR3 DNA follows: TGTGCCAGCAGCCCCGGGACTAGCTATTTTGAGCAGTTCTTC.

CDR3 nucleotide sequence: TGTGCCAGCAGCCCCTTTAGGGGCGGGAGGGCCGGTATAGATGAGCAGTTCTTC. Protein product: CASSPFRGGRAGIDEQFF. This chain connects TRBV14 to TRBJ2-1, with 9 nucleotides matching TRBD2. The CDR3 totals 18 residues. Germline values: CDR1 SGHDN, CDR2 FVKESK. V was pared by 4 bases and J by 8 bases, with 18 bases of the junction left unmatched.